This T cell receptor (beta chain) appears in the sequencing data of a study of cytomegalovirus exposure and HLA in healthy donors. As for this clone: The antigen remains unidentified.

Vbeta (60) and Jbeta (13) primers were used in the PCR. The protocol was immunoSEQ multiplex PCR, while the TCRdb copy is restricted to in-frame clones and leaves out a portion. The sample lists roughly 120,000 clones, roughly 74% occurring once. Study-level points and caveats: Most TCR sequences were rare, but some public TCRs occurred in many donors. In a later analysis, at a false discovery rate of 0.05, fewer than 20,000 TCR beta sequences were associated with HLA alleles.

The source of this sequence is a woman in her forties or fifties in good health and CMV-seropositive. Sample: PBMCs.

CDR3 region: CASSLGLAGTGNIQYF. DNA for the CDR3: TGTGCCAGCAGTTTGGGACTAGCGGGGACCGGAAACATTCAGTACTTC. This chain links TRBV28 with TRBJ2-4; 13 bases agree with TRBD2. The V gene end was trimmed by 3 bases and the J gene end by 6 bases; junction bases not matched to a gene: 5. This CDR3 comprises 16 residues. CDR1 is MDHEN, CDR2 SYDVKM, per germline.